This T cell receptor (beta chain) was sequenced for a study of PD-1 blockade in classical Hodgkin lymphoma. General study findings and limits: Lower baseline TCR diversity marked trial partial responders and progressors.

The assay was immunoSEQ multiplex PCR, and TCRdb's table has in-frame clones only and misses some. The repertoire holds about 110,000 clones, with about 89% as singletons. Details on this clone: Its antigen is currently unknown.

In every patient, relapse followed autologous stem cell transplantation, while exposure to brentuximab vedotin differed. The specimen comprised peripheral blood mononuclear cells (PBMCs), sampled before the second cycle of nivolumab. The origin of this receptor is a human donor with classical Hodgkin lymphoma.

The CDR3 region is CASSESTPIAINTGELFF. The CDR3 nucleotides are TGCGCCAGCAGTGAGTCGACTCCGATAGCTATAAACACCGGGGAGCTGTTTTTT. The rearrangement uses TRBV10-2 and TRBJ2-2, with D uncertain. Germline V gene sequence: CDR1 WSHSY, CDR2 SAAADI. Trimming removed 0 bases at V and 2 bases at J, with 16 bases between. This CDR3 is 18 amino acids long.